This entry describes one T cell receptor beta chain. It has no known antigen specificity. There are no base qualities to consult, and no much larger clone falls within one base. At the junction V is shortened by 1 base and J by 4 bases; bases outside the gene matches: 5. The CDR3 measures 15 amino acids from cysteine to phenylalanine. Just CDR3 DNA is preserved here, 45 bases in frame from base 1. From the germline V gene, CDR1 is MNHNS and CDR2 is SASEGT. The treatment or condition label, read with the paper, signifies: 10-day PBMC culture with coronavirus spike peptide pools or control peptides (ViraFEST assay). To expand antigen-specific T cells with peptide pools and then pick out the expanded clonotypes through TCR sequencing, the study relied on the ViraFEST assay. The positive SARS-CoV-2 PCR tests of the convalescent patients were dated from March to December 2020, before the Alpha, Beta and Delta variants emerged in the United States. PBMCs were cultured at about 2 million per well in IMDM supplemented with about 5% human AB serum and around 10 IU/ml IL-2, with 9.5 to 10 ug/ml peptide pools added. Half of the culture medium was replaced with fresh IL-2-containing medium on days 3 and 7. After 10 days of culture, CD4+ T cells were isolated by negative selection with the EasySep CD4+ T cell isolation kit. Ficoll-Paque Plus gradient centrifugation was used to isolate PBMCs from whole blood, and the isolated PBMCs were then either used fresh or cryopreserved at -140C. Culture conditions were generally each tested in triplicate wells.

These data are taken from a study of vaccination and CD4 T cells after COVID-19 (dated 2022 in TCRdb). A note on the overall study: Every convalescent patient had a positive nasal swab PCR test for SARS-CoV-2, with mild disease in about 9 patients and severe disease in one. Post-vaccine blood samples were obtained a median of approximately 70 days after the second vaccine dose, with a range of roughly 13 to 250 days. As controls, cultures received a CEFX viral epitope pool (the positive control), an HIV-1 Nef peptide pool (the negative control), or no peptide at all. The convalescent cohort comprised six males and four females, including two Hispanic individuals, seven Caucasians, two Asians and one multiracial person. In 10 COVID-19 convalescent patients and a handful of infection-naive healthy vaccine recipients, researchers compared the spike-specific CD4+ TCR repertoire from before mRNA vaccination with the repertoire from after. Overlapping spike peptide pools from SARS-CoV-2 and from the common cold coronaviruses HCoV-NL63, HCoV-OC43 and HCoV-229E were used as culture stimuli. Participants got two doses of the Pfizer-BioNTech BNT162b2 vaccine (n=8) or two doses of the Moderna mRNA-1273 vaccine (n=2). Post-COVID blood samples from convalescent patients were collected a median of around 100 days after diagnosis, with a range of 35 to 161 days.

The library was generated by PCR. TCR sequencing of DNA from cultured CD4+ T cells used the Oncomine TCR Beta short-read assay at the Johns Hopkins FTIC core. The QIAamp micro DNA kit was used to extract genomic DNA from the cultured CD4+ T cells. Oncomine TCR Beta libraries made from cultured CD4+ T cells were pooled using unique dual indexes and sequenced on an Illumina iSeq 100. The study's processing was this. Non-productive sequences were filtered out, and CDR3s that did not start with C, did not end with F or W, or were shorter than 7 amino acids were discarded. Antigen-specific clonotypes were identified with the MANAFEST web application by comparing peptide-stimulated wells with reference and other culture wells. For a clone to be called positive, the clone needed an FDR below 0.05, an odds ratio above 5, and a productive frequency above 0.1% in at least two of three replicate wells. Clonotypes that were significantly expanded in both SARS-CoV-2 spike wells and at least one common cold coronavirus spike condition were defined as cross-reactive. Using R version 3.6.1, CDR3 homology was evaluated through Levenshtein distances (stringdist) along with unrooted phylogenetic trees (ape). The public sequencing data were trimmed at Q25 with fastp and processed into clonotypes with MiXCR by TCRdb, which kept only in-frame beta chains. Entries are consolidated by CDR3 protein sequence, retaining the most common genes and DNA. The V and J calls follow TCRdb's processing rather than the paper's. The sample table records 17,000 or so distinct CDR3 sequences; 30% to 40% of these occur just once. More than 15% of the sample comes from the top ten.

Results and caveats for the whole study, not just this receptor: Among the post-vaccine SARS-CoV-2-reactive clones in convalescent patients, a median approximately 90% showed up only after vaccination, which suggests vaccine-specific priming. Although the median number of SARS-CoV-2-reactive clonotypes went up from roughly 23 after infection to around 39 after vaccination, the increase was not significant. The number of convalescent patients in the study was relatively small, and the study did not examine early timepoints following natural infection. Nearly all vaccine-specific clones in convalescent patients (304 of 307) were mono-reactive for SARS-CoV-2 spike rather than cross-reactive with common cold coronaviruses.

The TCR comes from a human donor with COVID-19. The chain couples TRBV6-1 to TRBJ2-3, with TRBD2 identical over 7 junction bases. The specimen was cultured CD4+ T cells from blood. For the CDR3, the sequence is CASSEGGGSADTQYF. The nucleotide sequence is TGTGCCAGCAGTGAAGGGGGGGGTTCGGCAGATACGCAGTATTTT.